This TCR beta chain was profiled in a study of blood T cell repertoires in COVID-19. Study-wide background: COVID-19 samples, acute and convalescent, were from the United States, Italy and Spain. From T cells, B-cell-depleted T cells, or PBMCs came the material, which was cDNA or gDNA.

Per the study methods: Reference gene primer amplification yielded estimated nucleated cell counts. The data were produced by immunoSEQ multiplex PCR, yet TCRdb's version contains in-frame clones alone and is incomplete. D and trimming were read from the DNA, whereas the V and J calls and clone size are those reported in that table. The sample has some 210,000 clones, about 83% seen once. The CDR3 is made up of 16 amino acids. In germline, CDR1 is SEHNR, CDR2 FQNEAQ (reference sequence). V lost 1 base and J lost 1; bases outside the gene matches: 6. The receptor was derived from a man aged 50-59 years with active or convalescent COVID-19. The V and J genes are TRBV7-9 and TRBJ1-1; 7 positions agree with TRBD1. Sequencing was carried out using peripheral blood. The chain's CDR3 is CASSLVGRGRNTEAFF. The CDR3, as DNA: TGTGCCAGCAGCTTAGTGGGCAGGGGGAGGAACACTGAAGCTTTCTTT.